The clone carrying this T cell receptor (beta chain) was detected a few times. This sample was taken from a study of early T cells in non-severe SARS-CoV-2 infection. With 0 bases removed from V and 10 bases from J, the gap between germline ends came to 16 bases. This CDR3 region has 15 residues. CDR1 is SGHTA, CDR2 FQGTGA, per germline. From the 5' RACE reads, TCRdb called clonotypes with MiXCR, one entry per CDR3 protein. The sample includes roughly 90,000 distinct CDR3 sequences, around 15% of them seen just once. The chain is built from TRBV7-3 and TRBJ2-1; D is perhaps TRBD1 (5 bases). The sequencing input was whole blood. The TCR comes from an adult who was a healthcare worker with PCR-confirmed SARS-CoV-2 infection or an uninfected control (not recorded which). The CDR3 is CASSLTNPGAGEQFF. DNA of the CDR3: TGTGCCAGCAGCTTAACGAACCCTGGGGCAGGAGAGCAGTTCTTC.